The clone carrying this T cell receptor (beta chain) appeared a few times. Antigen: not known. Gene and germline names: mouse. The CDR3 end is not reached by the read, which stops 1 residue before it; the germline J gene fills it in. These data originate in a study of tissue T cells after allogeneic stem cell transplantation. Notes on the study in general: In patients and mice, blood and spleen missed much of tissue repertoire.

The assay was immunoSEQ multiplex PCR, and TCRdb's table has in-frame clones only and misses some. The data show approximately 17,000 clones, with about 70% seen just once and 0.85% to 0.95% held by the top ten. V shed 3 bases and J shed 3 bases, with 11 bases lying between them. The CDR3 length is 15 residues. The germline V gene encodes CDR1 LGHNA and CDR2 YNLKQL (reference sequence). The genes are TRBV5 and TRBJ1-4; D may be TRBD1 (6 bases). This TCR came from a female BALB/c mouse in good health. The strain's MHC type: H2-d. Material for sequencing was spleen. The CDR3: CASSQWGAANERLFF. The DNA read from the CDR3 is TGTGCCAGCAGCCAGTGGGGGGCGGCCAACGAAAGATTATTT.